Listed below are T cell receptor beta chains from one sample, sequenced in a study of T cells after yellow fever vaccination. TCRdb independently ran MiXCR on the 5' RACE reads; one entry per CDR3 protein. The sample contains 600,000 to 750,000 distinct CDR3 sequences, around an eighth of which appear only once. The specimen comprised PBMCs, sampled on the day of the yellow fever booster vaccination. Receptors originate from a young man who received the YFV17D yellow fever vaccine. Each CDR3 is given with its conserved first and last residue. Fields, in order: D gene, clone size, V gene, J gene, CDR3 protein, CDR3 DNA. D genes are given only for firm matches. Clone size appears in some rows only: once, few, many, or a class for an expanded clone.

D: -
size: few
V: TRBV3-1
J: TRBJ2-7
CDR3: CASSQAQVYEQYF
DNA: TGTGCCAGCAGCCAAGCACAGGTCTACGAGCAGTACTTC

D: -
size: few
V: TRBV12-3/TRBV12-4
J: TRBJ2-7
CDR3: CASSGQQSSYEQYF
DNA: TGTGCCAGCAGCGGACAGCAGAGCTCCTACGAGCAGTACTTC

D: TRBD1
size: few
V: TRBV4-2
J: TRBJ1-2
CDR3: CASSPQTGVDGYTF
DNA: TGTGCCAGCAGCCCCCAGACAGGGGTTGACGGCTACACCTTC

D: TRBD2
size: -
V: TRBV7-9
J: TRBJ2-7
CDR3: CASSSISGSPYEQYF
DNA: TGTGCCAGCAGCTCAATTAGCGGGAGTCCCTACGAGCAGTACTTC

D: TRBD2
size: -
V: TRBV9
J: TRBJ2-7
CDR3: CASSGRSGRLPNEQYF
DNA: TGTGCCAGCAGCGGACGTAGCGGGAGGCTCCCCAACGAGCAGTACTTC

D: -
size: few
V: TRBV5-5
J: TRBJ2-5
CDR3: CASSLSLSTGQETQYF
DNA: TGTGCCAGCAGCTTGAGTCTTTCCACAGGGCAAGAGACCCAGTACTTC

D: -
size: -
V: TRBV10-3
J: TRBJ2-7
CDR3: CAISGQIDEQYF
DNA: TGTGCCATCAGTGGACAGATTGACGAGCAGTACTTC

D: -
size: few
V: TRBV18
J: TRBJ2-7
CDR3: CASSPPLIGYEQYF
DNA: TGTGCCAGCTCACCACCGTTGATCGGGTACGAGCAGTACTTC

D: -
size: -
V: TRBV4-3
J: TRBJ2-7
CDR3: CASSQDAVRGEQYF
DNA: TGCGCCAGCAGCCAAGATGCCGTTCGTGGCGAGCAGTACTTC

D: TRBD1
size: few
V: TRBV28
J: TRBJ2-7
CDR3: CASSTGTGDNEQYF
DNA: TGTGCCAGCAGTACCGGGACAGGGGACAATGAGCAGTACTTC

D: TRBD2
size: few
V: TRBV5-1
J: TRBJ2-3
CDR3: CASSSLEGREAWAQYF
DNA: TGCGCCAGCAGCTCATTGGAGGGGCGGGAGGCCTGGGCGCAGTATTTT

D: -
size: few
V: TRBV25-1
J: TRBJ2-3
CDR3: CASRQTGGPDTQYF
DNA: TGTGCCAGTCGCCAGACAGGAGGGCCAGATACGCAGTATTTT

D: -
size: -
V: TRBV20-1
J: TRBJ1-4
CDR3: CSARDHKDNEKLFF
DNA: TGCAGTGCTAGAGATCATAAGGATAATGAAAAACTGTTTTTT

D: -
size: few
V: TRBV7-6
J: TRBJ2-5
CDR3: CASSPSGTWGSETQYF
DNA: TGTGCCAGCAGCCCCTCCGGGACTTGGGGCTCAGAGACCCAGTACTTC

D: -
size: -
V: TRBV6-5
J: TRBJ2-1
CDR3: CASSSRGYSYNEQFF
DNA: TGTGCCAGCAGTTCTCGGGGATACTCCTACAATGAGCAGTTCTTC

D: -
size: -
V: TRBV30
J: TRBJ1-4
CDR3: CAWEEQPNGKLFF
DNA: TGTGCCTGGGAGGAACAGCCAAATGGAAAACTGTTTTTT

D: TRBD1
size: few
V: TRBV6-1
J: TRBJ2-7
CDR3: CASSEEGDRRRYEQYF
DNA: TGTGCCAGCAGTGAAGAGGGGGACAGGCGGCGGTACGAGCAGTACTTC